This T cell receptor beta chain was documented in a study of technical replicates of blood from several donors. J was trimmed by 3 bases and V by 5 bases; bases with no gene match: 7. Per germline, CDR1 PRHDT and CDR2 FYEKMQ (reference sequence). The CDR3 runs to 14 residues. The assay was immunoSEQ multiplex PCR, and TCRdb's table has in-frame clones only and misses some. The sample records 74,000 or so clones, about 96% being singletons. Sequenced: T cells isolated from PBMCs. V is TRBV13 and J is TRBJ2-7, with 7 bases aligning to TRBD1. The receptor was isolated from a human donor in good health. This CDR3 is CASSDRDSYYEQYF. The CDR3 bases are TGTGCCAGCAGCGACCGGGACAGCTACTACGAGCAGTACTTC.